These 6 T cell receptor beta chains originate from one sample sequenced in a study of CD8 T cells in Susac syndrome (dated by TCRdb to between 2017 and 2020). Libraries were constructed by the immunoSEQ multiplex PCR assay. RNA was extracted with the RNeasy kit and roughly 0.45 to 1 ug was reverse transcribed using random hexamers. TCRdb ran its own pipeline on the public reads, namely fastp trimming at Q25 and MiXCR clone calling, and kept in-frame beta chains. Rows are unified per CDR3 protein, each entry keeping the most common DNA and genes. The sample profile shows around 150,000 distinct CDR3 sequences; 94% of them were found once. Jointly, the top ten make up 0.085% to 0.095% of the sample. The sequenced sample consisted of CD4+ T cells from PBMCs. These receptor sequences come from a human donor with multiple sclerosis.

CDR3 loop: CATSKDRGIEKLFF. CDR3 sequence (DNA): TGTGCCACCAGCAAGGACAGGGGAATTGAAAAACTGTTTTTT. The genes are TRBV15 and TRBJ1-4, with 9 bases lining up with TRBD1. The V gene end was trimmed by 4 bases and the J gene end by 7 bases; junction bases not matched to a gene: 4. This CDR3 is built from 14 residues. The V gene's germline CDR1 is LNHNV and CDR2 YYDKDF (reference sequence). The full variable domain, in which reference TRBV15 and TRBJ1-4 provide the parts outside the CDR3, is DAMVIQNPRYQVTQFGKPVTLSCSQTLNHNVMYWYQQKSSQAPKLLFHYYDKDFNNEADTPDNFQSRRPNTSFCFLDIRSPGLGDTAMYLCATSKDRGIEKLFFGSGTQLSVL.

This clonotype showed up just a few times. The rearrangement links TRBV2 to TRBJ2-5; D tentatively fits TRBD1 or TRBD2 (5 bases each). CDR1 is SNHLY, CDR2 FYNNEI, per germline. V lost 6 bases and J lost 3, with 14 bases in between. This CDR3 region has 14 residues. CDR3 nucleotides: TGTGCCAGCAGAGAACCGGGGCCGGAAGAGACCCAGTACTTC. Its protein product is CASREPGPEETQYF. The variable domain in full, completed from reference TRBV2 and TRBJ2-5, reads EPEVTQTPSHQVTQMGQEVILRCVPISNHLYFYWYRQILGQKVEFLVSFYNNEISEKSEIFDDQFSVERPDGSNFTLKIRSTKLEDSAMYFCASREPGPEETQYFGPGTRLLVL.

This rearrangement joins TRBV15 to TRBJ1-2; the D is unclear. Trimming removed 0 bases from V and 5 bases from J, with 13 bases in between. Germline V gene data show CDR1 as LNHNV and CDR2 as YYDKDF (reference sequence). The CDR3 has 15 amino acids. CDR3 amino acids: CATSRDRGRPYGYTF. The CDR3 bases are TGTGCCACCAGCAGAGATCGAGGGCGACCTTATGGCTACACCTTC.

This CDR3 reads CASSQDNQQGKRYTF. CDR3 DNA: TGCGCCAGCAGCCAAGATAATCAGCAGGGCAAGAGGTACACCTTC. V and J are TRBV4-3 and TRBJ1-2, with a tentative D call TRBD1 (5 bases). Germline values: CDR1 LGHNA, CDR2 YSLEER. V was trimmed by 0 bases and J by 11 bases, leaving 19 bases between them. This CDR3 contains 15 residues.

V is TRBV19 and J is TRBJ2-7; 7 bases are a match to TRBD1. V trimming: 1 base; J trimming: 1 base; junction bases outside the gene matches: 7. CDR1 and CDR2 from the germline V gene are LNHDA and SQIVND (reference sequence). The CDR3 is 16 residues long. For the CDR3, the DNA is TGTGCCAGTAGTATAGTGATTGGGACAGAGTCCTACGAGCAGTACTTC. Amino acid sequence: CASSIVIGTESYEQYF.

The V gene is TRBV9, the J gene TRBJ2-7; D is uncertain. V lost 2 bases to trimming and J lost 5 bases, with 14 bases between them. Germline V gene data show CDR1 as SGDLS and CDR2 as YYNGEE. CDR3 length: 14 amino acids. The CDR3 DNA sequence: TGTGCCAGCAGCGTGAGACCTCTCGACGACGAGCAGTACTTC. It yields the protein CASSVRPLDDEQYF.